The 2 T cell receptor beta chains in this list originate from one sample, sequenced in a study of a mutant IDH1 vaccine in newly diagnosed glioma. Time point indicated: week 11, during vaccination. Vaccine doses each comprised 300 ug of mutant IDH1 20-mer peptide, with topical imiquimod. Measured with immunoSEQ multiplex PCR; TCRdb has only the in-frame clones, and not every one. This table holds tens of thousands of clones, over 70% found once. What these receptors recognize is not known. The sample in question was PBMCs, obtained from a glioma patient whose treatment included an IDH1 peptide vaccine. Receptors originate from a man aged 50 to 60 with glioma.

CDR3 nucleotides: TGCGCCAGCAGCTCCTTCAGCGGGAGGGGAGAGACCCAGTACTTC. The encoded protein is CASSSFSGRGETQYF. This chain uses TRBV5-1 with TRBJ2-5, with 10 bases fitting TRBD2. Germline-derived CDR1 and CDR2 are SGHRS and YFSETQ. CDR3 length: 15 amino acids. Trimming took 3 bases from V and 4 from J; bases not matched to a gene: 6.

The V gene is TRBV4-3, the J gene TRBJ2-7, with D maybe TRBD1 (6 bases). Per the germline V gene, CDR1 is LGHNA and CDR2 is YSLEER. Trimming left V 1 base short and J 2 bases short, with 12 bases between. CDR3 length: 15 residues. The DNA for the CDR3 is TGCGCCAGCAGCCAAGCTGCCAGGGGCGCCTACGAGCAGTACTTC. It translates to CASSQAARGAYEQYF.